The clone carrying this T cell receptor (beta chain) came up a few times. Its antigen is undetermined. The read ends 3 residues early relative to the CDR3; the germline J gene fills the gap. Sequencing input was equivalent genomic DNA from CVID and controls. The data were produced by immunoSEQ multiplex PCR, yet TCRdb's version contains in-frame clones alone and is incomplete. The repertoire yields under 20,000 clones, none seen only once; the top ten contain roughly 7.2%. The record originates from a study of T cell clonality in common variable immunodeficiency. Study-wide findings and caveats: Compared with healthy controls, CVID subjects showed increased TCRbeta clonality, mostly in about a third. Common variable immunodeficiency TCR beta sequences reportedly had fewer deletions and N-nucleotide insertions. Authors noted CVID clonality's cause needs subpopulation repertoire sequencing.

This CDR3 has 15 residues. The germline V gene encodes CDR1 SNHLY and CDR2 FYNNEI. Trimming pared 3 bases from V and 6 bases from J, leaving 17 bases between. The clonotype was recovered from a human donor with common variable immunodeficiency. The source material was peripheral blood mononuclear cells. The chain recombines TRBV2 with TRBJ1-2, with no clear D. Incomplete CDR3 DNA: TGTGCCAGCAGTGAGTCATATCCGGCGGAGGATGGC. This sequence encodes CASSESYPAEDG. The CDR3 in full is CASSESYPAEDGYTF.